This passage covers 29 T cell receptor beta chains from one sample sequenced in a study of T-cell reconstitution after alpha-beta-depleted transplantation in children. Molecular barcoding with unique molecular identifiers was used for the TCRbeta library. TCRdb reprocessed the PCR reads via MiXCR and lists one record per CDR3 protein. The sample lists some 120,000 distinct CDR3 sequences, roughly 10% occurring once. Sequencing used PBMCs, mostly from graft donor cells, obtained 180 days after TCRalphabeta/CD19-depleted stem cell transplant. Receptors were obtained from a girl younger than two who had a stem cell transplant for combined immunodeficiency, so the T cells may come from the graft donor.

This clonotype was counted a few times. The chain is built from TRBV20-1 and TRBJ2-5; unclear D gene. Per germline, CDR1 DFQATT and CDR2 SNEGSKA (reference sequence). Deletions cut 1 base from V and 2 bases from J, with 8 bases between. The CDR3 is made up of 13 amino acids. The DNA for the CDR3 is TGCAGTGCTAGAGGCCTATGGCAAGAGACCCAGTACTTC. Its protein product is CSARGLWQETQYF.

This clonotype was recorded at least ten times. The chain combines TRBV6-5 with TRBJ2-3; possible D gene TRBD2, 5 bases. The CDR3 consists of 14 residues. Germline V gene data show CDR1 as MNHEY and CDR2 as SVGAGI. Between the trimmed V and J ends, which lost 2 bases and 3 bases, there was a span of 9 bases. The CDR3 bases are TGTGCCAGCAGTTACCGGCTAGCAACAGATACGCAGTATTTT. The encoded protein is CASSYRLATDTQYF.

The rearrangement joins TRBV12-3 or TRBV12-4 to TRBJ2-3, with a weak D call TRBD2 (5 bases). V was cut by 5 bases and J by 2 bases, with 17 bases left in between. CDR3 size: 16 residues. CDR3 region: CASSPSGSSNTDTQYF. CDR3 bases: TGTGCCAGCAGTCCATCCGGTTCTAGCAACACAGATACGCAGTATTTT.

This clonotype was counted only a few times. The chain recombines TRBV10-3 with TRBJ2-2, with 8 positions matching TRBD2. This CDR3 has 17 amino acids. The junction had 10 bases not matched to a gene; V was cut back by 3 bases and J by 4 bases. Germline loops: CDR1 ENHRY, CDR2 SYGVKD. The CDR3 here is CAISEGGGTILTGELFF. CDR3 DNA: TGTGCCATCAGTGAAGGCGGGGGGACTATCCTCACCGGGGAGCTGTTTTTT.

This clonotype has a handful of counts. The V call is TRBV7-3, the J call TRBJ2-1; 9 positions match TRBD2. Germline CDR1 reads SGHTA; CDR2 reads FQGTGA. V was clipped by 2 bases and J by 4 bases; unmatched bases: 3. The CDR3 is 15 amino acids. The CDR3 region has the DNA TGTGCCAGCAGCTTATCGCGGGGGGGGTACAATGAGCAGTTCTTC. It encodes CASSLSRGGYNEQFF.

The chain carries TRBV20-1 and TRBJ1-5; the match to TRBD1 covers 8 bases. There are 14 residues in the CDR3. The trim removed 5 bases at V and 4 bases at J, leaving 7 bases unmatched. Germline CDR1 is DFQATT and CDR2 is SNEGSKA (reference sequence). The CDR3 sequence: CSAWTGRGNQPQHF. The CDR3 DNA follows: TGCAGTGCTTGGACAGGGAGGGGTAATCAGCCCCAGCATTTT.

V gene TRBV9 combines with J gene TRBJ2-1, with D uncertain. Germline CDR1 reads SGDLS; CDR2 reads YYNGEE. Trimming removed 0 bases from V and 5 bases from J, with 9 bases in between. This CDR3 contains 14 residues. This CDR3 is CASSVDRVDNEQFF. The CDR3 DNA sequence: TGTGCCAGCAGCGTAGATAGGGTGGACAATGAGCAGTTCTTC.

This clonotype has only a few counts. This chain connects TRBV18 to TRBJ2-6; D is unclear. Germline CDR1 reads KGHSH; CDR2 reads LQKENI. This CDR3 region has 15 residues. V lost 2 bases and J 0 bases, leaving 5 bases between the germline ends. CDR3 nucleotides: TGTGCCAGCTCACCATCTAACTCTGGGGCCAACGTCCTGACTTTC. It yields the protein CASSPSNSGANVLTF.

This clonotype has at least ten counts. V is TRBV12-3 or TRBV12-4 and J is TRBJ2-3; 8 bases agree with TRBD1. Germline trimming cut 2 bases from V and 14 bases from J; bases unmatched to any gene: 3. The CDR3 extends over 11 amino acids. The CDR3 DNA reads as TGTGCCAGCAGTTTACGGGACAGGTTGTATTTT. As protein: CASSLRDRLYF.

The chain is built from TRBV4-2 and TRBJ1-1; D may be TRBD1 (5 bases). The germline V gene has CDR1 LGHNA and CDR2 YNFKEQ. V was pared by 0 bases and J by 0 bases, with 11 bases between. The CDR3 is 16 residues long. Here the CDR3 DNA reads TGTGCCAGCAGCCAAGATAGCCGGGGACTGAACACTGAAGCTTTCTTT. Translated: CASSQDSRGLNTEAFF.

This clonotype was seen more than once but under ten times. V gene TRBV20-1 combines with J gene TRBJ2-5; no reliable D call. This CDR3 region has 11 residues. The V gene lost 0 bases and the J gene lost 5 bases, with 4 bases spanning the gap. Looked up from germline, CDR1 is DFQATT and CDR2 is SNEGSKA (reference sequence). The CDR3 sequence is CSARDFETQYF. The CDR3 nucleotides are TGCAGTGCTAGAGATTTTGAGACCCAGTACTTC.

This clonotype came up many times. The V gene is TRBV20-1, the J gene TRBJ2-5, with TRBD2 as a possible D gene (6 bases). The CDR3 totals 12 residues. V was pared by 6 bases and J by 1 base, with 9 bases between. Looked up from germline, CDR1 is DFQATT and CDR2 is SNEGSKA (reference sequence). The CDR3 nucleotides read TGCAGTGCCAGGGACTTCCAAGAGACCCAGTACTTC. Protein: CSARDFQETQYF.

This clonotype appeared a few times. The CDR3 nucleotides are TGTGCCAGCAGCTCAGGACTAGCCCAAGAGACCCAGTACTTC. Translated: CASSSGLAQETQYF. The V and J genes are TRBV7-2 and TRBJ2-5; TRBD2 matches 8 bases. The germline gives CDR1 SGHTA, CDR2 FQGNSA. The CDR3 covers 14 residues. V lost 4 bases, J lost 1 base, and 2 bases stayed unmatched.

Only a few counts were recorded for this clonotype. The genes are TRBV20-1 and TRBJ2-2; no reliable D call. Trimming cost V 1 base and J 0 bases, with 9 bases left between them. Germline CDR1 reads DFQATT; CDR2 reads SNEGSKA (reference sequence). This CDR3 comprises 15 residues. DNA of the CDR3: TGCAGTGCTAGAGCTGGACGTTCGAACACCGGGGAGCTGTTTTTT. Protein sequence: CSARAGRSNTGELFF.

The chain recombines TRBV20-1 with TRBJ2-1; the match to TRBD2 covers 7 bases. This CDR3 has 16 amino acids. Trimming cost V 0 bases and J 4 bases; bases outside gene matches: 9. From germline, CDR1 is DFQATT and CDR2 SNEGSKA (reference sequence). The CDR3 region has the DNA TGCAGTGCTAGAGATGTGATGGGGGAGGGTTACAATGAGCAGTTCTTC. Translating it yields CSARDVMGEGYNEQFF.

The chain joins TRBV9 to TRBJ2-2; no firm D call. Per germline, CDR1 SGDLS and CDR2 YYNGEE. This CDR3 has 17 amino acids. V lost 2 bases and J 4 bases, leaving 18 bases between the germline ends. This CDR3 is CASSVSPRVVLTGELFF. The CDR3 nucleotides read TGTGCCAGCAGCGTCAGCCCCCGGGTGGTTCTCACCGGGGAGCTGTTTTTT.

In this sample, this clonotype turned up a few times. The chain combines TRBV19 with TRBJ2-1, with no clear D. This CDR3 is built from 14 residues. Germline CDR1 is LNHDA and CDR2 is SQIVND (reference sequence). V was trimmed by 7 bases and J by 4 bases, leaving 14 bases between them. CDR3 protein: CASTTGLSYNEQFF. The CDR3 DNA follows: TGTGCCAGTACCACGGGTCTGTCATACAATGAGCAGTTCTTC. Complete variable domain (other parts from reference TRBV19 and TRBJ2-1): DGGITQSPKYLFRKEGQNVTLSCEQNLNHDAMYWYRQDPGQGLRLIYYSQIVNDFQKGDIAEGYSVSREKKESFPLTVTSAQKNPTAFYLCASTTGLSYNEQFFGPGTRLTVL.

In this sample, this clonotype turned up a few times. The rearrangement links TRBV5-6 to TRBJ2-3; 7 positions agree with TRBD1. The CDR3 spans 16 residues. V lost 1 base, J lost 2 bases, and 7 bases stayed unmatched. Germline CDR1 and CDR2: SGHDT and YYEEEE. The CDR3 region has the DNA TGTGCCAGCAGCTTGTACCCGGGACAGCTCACAGATACGCAGTATTTT. This encodes CASSLYPGQLTDTQYF.

V gene TRBV20-1 combines with J gene TRBJ1-4; 7 nucleotides align to TRBD1. The V gene end was trimmed by 2 bases and the J gene end by 8 bases; junction bases not matched to a gene: 14. This CDR3 contains 16 residues. The germline CDR1 and CDR2 sequences are DFQATT and SNEGSKA (reference sequence). The CDR3 here is CSARTPGGGRGEKLFF. In nucleotides, the CDR3 is TGCAGTGCTAGAACCCCCGGAGGGGGCCGGGGGGAAAAACTGTTTTTT.

The chain links TRBV20-1 to TRBJ1-1; unclear D gene. Trimming stripped 0 bases from V and 2 bases from J, with 22 bases between. Germline V gene data show CDR1 as DFQATT and CDR2 as SNEGSKA (reference sequence). The CDR3 is made up of 18 amino acids. This chain's CDR3 is CSARDHGTAGTLNTEAFF. Here the CDR3 DNA reads TGCAGTGCTAGAGATCACGGAACAGCAGGAACCCTAAACACTGAAGCTTTCTTT.

This clonotype was recorded a few times. The rearrangement joins TRBV3-1 to TRBJ2-1, with 11 bases aligning to TRBD2. The CDR3 has 18 amino acids. The V and J ends lost 1 base and 4 bases, in that order; junction bases with no gene match: 9. The germline gives CDR1 LGHDT, CDR2 YNNKEL (reference sequence). The CDR3: CASSQGASGRLAYNEQFF. The CDR3 DNA reads as TGTGCCAGCAGCCAAGGGGCTAGCGGGAGGTTGGCGTACAATGAGCAGTTCTTC.

The V and J genes are TRBV20-1 and TRBJ2-1, with 10 bases matching TRBD2. Trimming at V came to 0 bases and at J to 2 bases, leaving 1 base not matched to a gene. CDR1 is DFQATT and CDR2 is SNEGSKA in the germline V gene (reference sequence). The CDR3 has 15 amino acids. The CDR3 is CSARDLAGAYNEQFF. The CDR3 DNA reads TGCAGTGCTAGAGATCTAGCGGGGGCCTACAATGAGCAGTTCTTC.

The chain uses TRBV4-3 and TRBJ2-7; 9 positions agree with TRBD2. This CDR3 is built from 17 residues. Per the germline V gene, CDR1 is LGHNA and CDR2 is YSLEER. The V gene end was trimmed by 0 bases and the J gene end by 3 bases; junction bases not matched to a gene: 9. CDR3: CASSQDVAGGFYYEQYF. In DNA, the CDR3 is TGCGCCAGCAGCCAAGATGTGGCGGGAGGGTTCTACTACGAGCAGTACTTC.

In its sample, this clonotype was seen a few times. The chain joins TRBV5-1 to TRBJ2-2; TRBD1 matches 7 bases. The CDR3 is 14 residues long. Trimming cost V 1 base and J 7 bases; bases outside gene matches: 4. Germline CDR1 SGHRS, CDR2 YFSETQ. The CDR3 loop reads CASSLYRGGGELFF. The CDR3 DNA is TGCGCCAGCAGCTTGTACAGGGGTGGCGGGGAGCTGTTTTTT.

This clonotype was observed at least ten times. The V gene is TRBV12-3 or TRBV12-4, the J gene TRBJ2-5, with TRBD1 as a possible D gene (6 bases). Trimming removed 6 bases at V and 5 bases at J, with 13 bases between. The CDR3 has 13 amino acids. In DNA form, the CDR3 reads TGTGCCAGCAGGGATACAGGGTGGGAGACCCAGTACTTC. Amino acids: CASRDTGWETQYF.

The chain is built from TRBV5-1 and TRBJ2-7, with D possibly matching TRBD2 (6 bases). Trimming left V 5 bases short and J 0 bases short, with 12 bases between. The CDR3 loop spans 14 amino acids. Germline loops: CDR1 SGHRS, CDR2 YFSETQ. CDR3 nucleotides: TGCGCCAGCAGTGTAGCGGCAGACTCCTACGAGCAGTACTTC. This codes for CASSVAADSYEQYF.

V usage is TRBV18 and J usage is TRBJ2-2; no clear D. This CDR3 contains 15 residues. V lost 2 bases and J 1 base, leaving 8 bases between the germline ends. Germline V gene lookup returns CDR1 KGHSH and CDR2 LQKENI. This CDR3 is CASSPTDQNTGELFF. The DNA of the CDR3 is TGTGCCAGCTCACCAACAGATCAGAACACCGGGGAGCTGTTTTTT.

The sample holds a few counts of this clonotype. V is TRBV25-1 and J is TRBJ2-1; D may correspond to TRBD1 or TRBD2 (5 bases each). Germline CDR1 is MGHDK and CDR2 is SYGVNS. Trimming shortened V by 6 bases and J by 4 bases, and 10 bases separated the two germline ends. This CDR3 has 13 amino acids. The CDR3 spells CASRAGSYNEQFF. DNA of the CDR3: TGTGCCAGCAGAGCAGGGAGTTACAATGAGCAGTTCTTC.

The rearrangement links TRBV6-2 or TRBV6-3 to TRBJ2-4; D ambiguous. The CDR3 runs 13 residues. Germline V CDR1 and CDR2: MNHEY, SVGEGT. Trimming shortened V by 6 bases and J by 8 bases, and 14 bases separated the two germline ends. This CDR3 reads CASSNQVTDIQYF. DNA for the CDR3: TGTGCCAGCAGCAACCAGGTGACGGACATTCAGTACTTC.